This is a list of T cell receptor beta chains from one sample in a study of esophageal squamous cell carcinoma under preoperative chemotherapy. Each CDR3 protein is one row after TCRdb ran MiXCR on the PCR reads. The sample has around 34,000 distinct CDR3 sequences; roughly 52% are singletons. Sample collection was performed from a patient given preoperative chemotherapy. These receptors were collected from a human donor with esophageal squamous cell carcinoma. The donor label of this sample is uncertain. CDR3s include the opening cysteine and the closing phenylalanine or tryptophan. The D gene is left open where the match is weak. Clone size is shown for a subset of rows, as once, few, many or a class of expanded clone.

V,D,J,size,CDR3,DNA
TRBV6-5,TRBD1,TRBJ2-3,.,CASSFATGGPDTQYF,TGTGCCAGCAGTTTTGCGACAGGGGGTCCAGATACGCAGTATTTT
TRBV7-8,.,TRBJ2-7,.,CASSNPAVGASDTQYF,TGTGCCAGCAGCAACCCGGCGGTGGGGGCCAGTGATACGCAGTACTTC
TRBV6-5,.,TRBJ2-5,many,CASSYRGGLGETQYF,TGTGCCAGCAGTTACAGAGGGGGGCTCGGAGAGACCCAGTACTTC
TRBV7-6,TRBD2,TRBJ2-5,.,CASSVDGGSPGPETQYF,TGTGCCAGTAGCGTGGATGGCGGGAGCCCCGGCCCAGAGACGCAGTACTTC
TRBV11-3,TRBD2,TRBJ2-1,many,CASSSILAGTYNEQFF,TGTGCCAGCAGCTCCATACTAGCGGGGACGTACAATGAGCAGTTCTTC
TRBV7-9,.,TRBJ2-7,.,CASQAGTEQYF,TGTGCCAGCCAGGCAGGGACCGAGCAGTACTTC
TRBV15,TRBD1,TRBJ2-1,.,CATSSQDRDGYEQFF,TGTGCCACCAGCAGTCAGGACAGGGATGGCTACGAGCAGTTCTTC
TRBV27,.,TRBJ2-5,.,CASSPLTSIVRETQYF,TGTGCCAGCAGTCCCCTAACTAGCATTGTTCGAGAGACCCAGTACTTC
TRBV7-6,TRBD2,TRBJ2-2,.,CASSFLAGGLNTGELFF,TGTGCCAGCAGTTTTCTAGCGGGAGGACTAAACACCGGGGAGCTGTTTTTT
TRBV9,TRBD1,TRBJ1-1,.,CASSASSGQGTEAFF,TGTGCCAGCAGCGCCTCGTCCGGACAGGGGACTGAAGCTTTCTTT
TRBV11-3,TRBD1,TRBJ2-3,.,CASSAGAGTGNEETQYF,TGTGCCAGCAGCGCGGGAGCCGGGACAGGGAACGAAGAGACGCAGTATTTT
TRBV7-2,.,TRBJ2-3,.,CASSVLGGVSTGTLYF,TGTGCCAGCAGCGTCCTAGGGGGTGTGAGCACAGGTACGCTGTATTTT